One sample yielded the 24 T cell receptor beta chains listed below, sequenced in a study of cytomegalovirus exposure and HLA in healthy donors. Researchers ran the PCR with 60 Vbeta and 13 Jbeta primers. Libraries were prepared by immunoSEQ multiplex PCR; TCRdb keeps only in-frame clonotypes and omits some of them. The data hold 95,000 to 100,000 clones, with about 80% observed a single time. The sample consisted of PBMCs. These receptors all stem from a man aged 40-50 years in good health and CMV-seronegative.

The CDR3 spells CASSLGQGIDYGYTF. CDR3 coding DNA: TGTGCCAGCAGCTTGGGGCAGGGGATAGACTATGGCTACACCTTC. This chain connects TRBV5-4 to TRBJ1-2; D is possibly TRBD1 (6 bases). V shed 0 bases and J shed 3 bases, with 12 bases lying between them. Germline V gives CDR1 SGHNT, CDR2 YYREEE (reference sequence). The length of the CDR3 is 15 residues.

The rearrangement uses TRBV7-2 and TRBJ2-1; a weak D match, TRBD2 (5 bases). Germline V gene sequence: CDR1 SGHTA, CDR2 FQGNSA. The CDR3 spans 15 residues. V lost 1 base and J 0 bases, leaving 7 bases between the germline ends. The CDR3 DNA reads TGTGCCAGCAGCTTAGGGCTAGCCTCCTACAATGAGCAGTTCTTC. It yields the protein CASSLGLASYNEQFF.

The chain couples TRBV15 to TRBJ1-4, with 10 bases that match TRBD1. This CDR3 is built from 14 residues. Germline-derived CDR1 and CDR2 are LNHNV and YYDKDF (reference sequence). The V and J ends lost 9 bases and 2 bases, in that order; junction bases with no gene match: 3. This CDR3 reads CATRQGATNEKLFF. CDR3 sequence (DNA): TGTGCCACGAGACAGGGGGCGACTAATGAAAAACTGTTTTTT.

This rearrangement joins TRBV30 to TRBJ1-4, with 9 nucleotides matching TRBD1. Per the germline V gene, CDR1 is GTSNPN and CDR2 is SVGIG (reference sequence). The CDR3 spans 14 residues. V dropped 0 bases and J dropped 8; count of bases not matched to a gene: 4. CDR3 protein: CAWSVKDRGEKLFF. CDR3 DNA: TGTGCCTGGAGTGTTAAGGACAGGGGAGAAAAACTGTTTTTT.

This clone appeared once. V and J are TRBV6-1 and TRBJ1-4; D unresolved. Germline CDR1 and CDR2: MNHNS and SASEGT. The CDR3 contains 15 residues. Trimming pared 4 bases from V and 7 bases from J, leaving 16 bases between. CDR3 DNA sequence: TGTGCCAGCAGTGTATCGGGGAGTCCCCTTGAAAAACTGTTTTTT. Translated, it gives CASSVSGSPLEKLFF.

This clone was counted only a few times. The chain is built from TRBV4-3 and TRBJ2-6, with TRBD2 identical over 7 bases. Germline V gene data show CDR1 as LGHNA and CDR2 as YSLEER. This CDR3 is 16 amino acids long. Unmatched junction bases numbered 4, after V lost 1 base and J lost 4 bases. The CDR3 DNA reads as TGCGCCAGCAGCCAAGGGGAGGGACCCGGGGCCAACGTCCTGACTTTC. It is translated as CASSQGEGPGANVLTF.

This CDR3 is CASSPDRVDGYTF. The CDR3 DNA reads as TGTGCCAGCTCACCGGACAGGGTAGATGGCTACACCTTC. This chain joins TRBV18 and TRBJ1-2; TRBD1 matches 8 bases. With V trimmed by 3 bases and J by 6 bases, 3 bases remained unmatched. CDR1 is KGHSH, CDR2 LQKENI, per germline. The CDR3 consists of 13 residues.

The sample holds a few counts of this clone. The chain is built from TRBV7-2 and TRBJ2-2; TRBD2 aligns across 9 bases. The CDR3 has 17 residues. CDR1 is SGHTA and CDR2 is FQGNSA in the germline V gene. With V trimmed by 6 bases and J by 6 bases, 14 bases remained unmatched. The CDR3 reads CASRDRRGGGAAGELFF. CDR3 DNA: TGTGCCAGCAGAGATAGGAGGGGCGGGGGGGCAGCCGGGGAGCTGTTTTTT.

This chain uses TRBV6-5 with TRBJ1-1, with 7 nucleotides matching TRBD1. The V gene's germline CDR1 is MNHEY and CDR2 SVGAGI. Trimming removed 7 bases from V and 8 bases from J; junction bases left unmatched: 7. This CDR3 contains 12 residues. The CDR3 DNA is TGTGCCAGCATAAAAGGACAGGACGAAGCTTTCTTT. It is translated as CASIKGQDEAFF.

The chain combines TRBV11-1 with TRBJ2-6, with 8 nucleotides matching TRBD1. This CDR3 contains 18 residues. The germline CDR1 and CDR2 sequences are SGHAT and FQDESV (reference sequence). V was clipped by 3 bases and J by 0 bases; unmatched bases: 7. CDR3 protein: CASSFYRGVSSGANVLTF. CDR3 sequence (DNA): TGTGCCAGCAGCTTTTACAGGGGGGTAAGCTCTGGGGCCAACGTCCTGACTTTC.

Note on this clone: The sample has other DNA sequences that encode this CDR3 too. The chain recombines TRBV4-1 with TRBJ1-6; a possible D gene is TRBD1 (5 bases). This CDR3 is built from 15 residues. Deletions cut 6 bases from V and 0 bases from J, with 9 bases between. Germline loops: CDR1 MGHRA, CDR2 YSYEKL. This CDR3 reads CASSAQGSYNSPLHF. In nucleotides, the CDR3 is TGCGCCAGCAGTGCGCAGGGCTCCTATAATTCACCCCTCCACTTT.

For the CDR3, the DNA is TGCGCCAGCAAGGCGGGGCCTGGCACCGGGGAGCTGTTTTTT. Encoded protein: CASKAGPGTGELFF. The chain recombines TRBV5-1 with TRBJ2-2; possibly TRBD2 for D (6 bases). Trimming took off 6 bases at V and 4 bases at J, with 13 bases between the two ends. This CDR3 has 14 residues. Germline V gives CDR1 SGHRS, CDR2 YFSETQ.

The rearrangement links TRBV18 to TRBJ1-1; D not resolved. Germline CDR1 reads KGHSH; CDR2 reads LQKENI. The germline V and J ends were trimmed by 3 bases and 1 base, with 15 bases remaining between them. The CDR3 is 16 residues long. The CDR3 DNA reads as TGTGCCAGCTCACCTATCGCCGTGTCACAGAACACTGAAGCTTTCTTT. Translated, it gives CASSPIAVSQNTEAFF.

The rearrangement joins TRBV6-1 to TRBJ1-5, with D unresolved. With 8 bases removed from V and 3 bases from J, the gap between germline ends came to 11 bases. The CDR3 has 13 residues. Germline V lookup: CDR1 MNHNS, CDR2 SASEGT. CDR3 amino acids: CASGKGANQPQHF. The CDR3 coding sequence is TGTGCCAGCGGTAAAGGCGCCAATCAGCCCCAGCATTTT.

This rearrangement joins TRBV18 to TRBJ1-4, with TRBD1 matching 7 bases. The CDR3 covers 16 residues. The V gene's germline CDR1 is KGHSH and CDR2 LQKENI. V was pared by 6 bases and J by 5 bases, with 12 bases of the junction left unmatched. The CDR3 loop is CASSRNLGQANEKLFF. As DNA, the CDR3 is TGTGCCAGCTCGCGCAATCTAGGACAGGCCAATGAAAAACTGTTTTTT.

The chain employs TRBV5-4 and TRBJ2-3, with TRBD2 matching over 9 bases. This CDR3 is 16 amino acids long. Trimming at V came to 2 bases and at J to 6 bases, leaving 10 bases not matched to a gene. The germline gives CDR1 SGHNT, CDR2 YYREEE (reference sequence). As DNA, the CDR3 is TGTGCCAGCAGCTTATGGGCGGGGGGGCCTCTTGATACGCAGTATTTT. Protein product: CASSLWAGGPLDTQYF. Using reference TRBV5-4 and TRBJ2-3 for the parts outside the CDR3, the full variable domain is ETGVTQSPTHLIKTRGQQVTLRCSSQSGHNTVSWYQQALGQGPQFIFQYYREEENGRGNFPPRFSGLQFPNYSSELNVNALELDDSALYLCASSLWAGGPLDTQYFGPGTRLTVL.

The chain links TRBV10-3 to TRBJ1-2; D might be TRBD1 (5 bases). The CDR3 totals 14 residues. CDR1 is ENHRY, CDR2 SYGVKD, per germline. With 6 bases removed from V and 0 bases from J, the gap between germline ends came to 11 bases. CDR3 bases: TGTGCCATCAGAGGCAGGGTCTCTAACTATGGCTACACCTTC. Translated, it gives CAIRGRVSNYGYTF.

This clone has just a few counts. The CDR3 reads CASSLFQGREKLFF. CDR3 DNA: TGCGCCAGCAGCTTGTTTCAGGGCCGTGAAAAACTGTTTTTT. V is TRBV5-1 and J is TRBJ1-4; D might be TRBD1 (5 bases). Trimming left V 1 base short and J 7 bases short, with 11 bases between. The CDR3 spans 14 residues. The germline V gene encodes CDR1 SGHRS and CDR2 YFSETQ.

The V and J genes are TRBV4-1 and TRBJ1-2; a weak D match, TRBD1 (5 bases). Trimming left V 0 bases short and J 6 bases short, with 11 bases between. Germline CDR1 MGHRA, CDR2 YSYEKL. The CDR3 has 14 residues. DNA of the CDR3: TGCGCCAGCAGCCAAGATATCGTGGGGCATGGCTACACCTTC. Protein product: CASSQDIVGHGYTF.

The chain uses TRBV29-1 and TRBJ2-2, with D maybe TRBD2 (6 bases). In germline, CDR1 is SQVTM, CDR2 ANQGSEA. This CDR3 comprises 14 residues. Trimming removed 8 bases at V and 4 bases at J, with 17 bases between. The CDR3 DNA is TGCAGCCCAGCGGGTCATGGGGCCACCGGGGAGCTGTTTTTT. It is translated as CSPAGHGATGELFF.

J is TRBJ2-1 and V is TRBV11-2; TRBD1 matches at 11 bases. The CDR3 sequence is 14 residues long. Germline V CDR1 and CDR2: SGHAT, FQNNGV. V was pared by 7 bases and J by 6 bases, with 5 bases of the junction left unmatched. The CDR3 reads CASTGQGATNEQFF. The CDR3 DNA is TGTGCCAGCACTGGACAGGGGGCCACCAATGAGCAGTTCTTC.

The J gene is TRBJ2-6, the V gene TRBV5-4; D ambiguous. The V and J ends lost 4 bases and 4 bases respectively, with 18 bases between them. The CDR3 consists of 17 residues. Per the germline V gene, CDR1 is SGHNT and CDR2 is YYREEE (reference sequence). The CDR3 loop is CASSKTLVATGANVLTF. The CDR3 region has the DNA TGTGCCAGCAGCAAGACCCTCGTAGCTACCGGGGCCAACGTCCTGACTTTC. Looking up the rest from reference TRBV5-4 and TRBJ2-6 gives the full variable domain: ETGVTQSPTHLIKTRGQQVTLRCSSQSGHNTVSWYQQALGQGPQFIFQYYREEENGRGNFPPRFSGLQFPNYSSELNVNALELDDSALYLCASSKTLVATGANVLTFGAGSRLTVL.

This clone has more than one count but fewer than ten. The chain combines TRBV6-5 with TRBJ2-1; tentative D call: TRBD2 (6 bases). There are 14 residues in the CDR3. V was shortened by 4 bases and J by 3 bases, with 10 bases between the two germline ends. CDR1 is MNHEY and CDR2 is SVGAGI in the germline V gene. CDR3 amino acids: CASSSRAGYNEQFF. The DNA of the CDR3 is TGTGCCAGCAGTTCCAGAGCGGGCTACAATGAGCAGTTCTTC.

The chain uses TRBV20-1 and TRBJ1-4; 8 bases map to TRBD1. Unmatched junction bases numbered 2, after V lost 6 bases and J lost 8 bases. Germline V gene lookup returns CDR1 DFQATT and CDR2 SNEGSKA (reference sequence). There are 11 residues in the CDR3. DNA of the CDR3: TGCAGTGCACGACAGGGGGAAAAACTGTTTTTT. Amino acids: CSARQGEKLFF.